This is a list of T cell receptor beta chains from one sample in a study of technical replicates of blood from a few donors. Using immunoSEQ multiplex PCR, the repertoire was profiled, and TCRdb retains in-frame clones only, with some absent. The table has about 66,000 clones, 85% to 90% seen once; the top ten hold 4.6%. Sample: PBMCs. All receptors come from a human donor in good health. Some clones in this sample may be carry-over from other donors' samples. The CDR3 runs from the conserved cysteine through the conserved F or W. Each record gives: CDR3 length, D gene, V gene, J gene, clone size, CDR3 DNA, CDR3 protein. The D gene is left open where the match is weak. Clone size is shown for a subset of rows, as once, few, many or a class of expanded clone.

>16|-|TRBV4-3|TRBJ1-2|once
TGCGCCAGCAGCCAAGATCGGGGGGGGACTAACTATGGCTACACCTTC
CASSQDRGGTNYGYTF
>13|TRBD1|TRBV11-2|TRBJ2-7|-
TGTGCCAGCAGACCAACAGGGGCCTACGAGCAGTACTTC
CASRPTGAYEQYF
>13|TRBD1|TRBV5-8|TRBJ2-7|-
TGTGCCAGCAGCGGACAGGGCCACTACGAGCAGTACTTC
CASSGQGHYEQYF
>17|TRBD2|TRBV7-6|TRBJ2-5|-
TGTGCCAGCAGCGAAGAGCGGGGCCGGCGGGGGTGGAAGACCCAGTACTTC
CASSEERGRRGWKTQYF
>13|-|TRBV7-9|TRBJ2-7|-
TGTGCCAGCAGCCCTCGCCTCGTCGGCGAGCAGTACTTC
CASSPRLVGEQYF
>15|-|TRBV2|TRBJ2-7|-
TGTGCCAGCAGTGAAGAGGCAGGGTCCTCCTACGAGCAGTACTTC
CASSEEAGSSYEQYF
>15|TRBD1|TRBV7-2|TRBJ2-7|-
TGTGCCAGCAGCATATACAGGGGTGGGTCCTACGAGCAGTACTTC
CASSIYRGGSYEQYF
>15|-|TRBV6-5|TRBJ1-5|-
TGTGCCAGCAGTTACGGGGGGGGCAGCAATCAGCCCCAGCATTTT
CASSYGGGSNQPQHF
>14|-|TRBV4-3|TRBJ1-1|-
TGCGCCAGCAGCCAAGTGAAGCCTTTGGCTGAAGCTTTCTTT
CASSQVKPLAEAFF
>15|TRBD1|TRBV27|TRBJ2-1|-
TGTGCCAGCAGCTTCGGACAGGAGAACTACAATGAGCAGTTCTTC
CASSFGQENYNEQFF
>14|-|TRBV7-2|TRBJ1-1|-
TGTGCCAGCAGCTTTTGGTCGGAGGGCACTGAAGCTTTCTTT
CASSFWSEGTEAFF
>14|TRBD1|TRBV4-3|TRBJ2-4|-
TGCGCCAGCAGCCAAGAGTTCAGGGGGAACATTCAGTACTTC
CASSQEFRGNIQYF
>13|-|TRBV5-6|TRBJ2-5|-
TGTGCCAGCTTCGCGGGACGGTGGGAGACCCAGTACTTC
CASFAGRWETQYF
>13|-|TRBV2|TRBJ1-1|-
TGTGCCAGCAGTGAGGAGGGCAGCACTGAAGCTTTCTTT
CASSEEGSTEAFF
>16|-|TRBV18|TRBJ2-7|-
TGTGCCAGCTCACGATTATCCCAGCTCACTAACTACGAGCAGTACTTC
CASSRLSQLTNYEQYF
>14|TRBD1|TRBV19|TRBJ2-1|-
TGTGCCAGTAGCCCCCTAACCCAGGGGGCCGAGCAGTTCTTC
CASSPLTQGAEQFF
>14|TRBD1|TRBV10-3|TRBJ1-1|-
TGTGCCATCAGTGAGCCGAGCCAGGGGGAAAAGGCTTTCTTT
CAISEPSQGEKAFF
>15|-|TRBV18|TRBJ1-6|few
TGTGCCAGCTCACCCGACAGCTCCTATAATTCACCCCTCCACTTT
CASSPDSSYNSPLHF
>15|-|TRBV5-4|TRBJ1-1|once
TGTGCCAGCAGCTTGGCGCTTGCAGGGGACACTGAAGCTTTCTTT
CASSLALAGDTEAFF
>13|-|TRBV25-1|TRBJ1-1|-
TGTGCCAGCAGACAACAGGAGAACACTGAAGCTTTCTTT
CASRQQENTEAFF
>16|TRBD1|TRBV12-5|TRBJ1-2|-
TGTGCTAGTGGTTTGGTTATGACAGGGGAAGCTAGAGGCTACACCTTC
CASGLVMTGEARGYTF
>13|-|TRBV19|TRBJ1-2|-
TGTGCCAGTAGTATCTCAGGGCGTCTTGGCTACACCTTC
CASSISGRLGYTF
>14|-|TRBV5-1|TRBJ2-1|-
TGCGCCAGCAGCTCCTTCAGCTCCTACAATGAGCAGTTCTTC
CASSSFSSYNEQFF
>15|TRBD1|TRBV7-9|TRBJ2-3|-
TGTGCCAGCAGCCCCGGGACAGGGGATCCTTATACGCAGTATTTT
CASSPGTGDPYTQYF
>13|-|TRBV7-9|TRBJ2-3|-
TGTGCCAGCAGCCCTAGTGGGGCGGATACGCAGTATTTT
CASSPSGADTQYF
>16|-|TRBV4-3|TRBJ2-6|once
TGCGCCAGCAGCCACAACATTAACTCTGGGGCCAACGTCCTGACTTTC
CASSHNINSGANVLTF
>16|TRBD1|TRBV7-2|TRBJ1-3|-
TGTGCCAGCAGCTCCGAACAGGGGGCTTCTGGAAACACCATATATTTT
CASSSEQGASGNTIYF
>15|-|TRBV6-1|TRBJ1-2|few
TGTGCCAGCAGTGAAGAGTCAGGGGCTAACTATGGCTACACCTTC
CASSEESGANYGYTF
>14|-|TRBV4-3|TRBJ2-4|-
TGCGCCAGCAGCCGGGGGGAAGGCAAAAACATTCAGTACTTC
CASSRGEGKNIQYF
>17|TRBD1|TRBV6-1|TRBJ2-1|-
TGTGCCAGCAGTGAAGCGCTTCTTGGACAGGGGGCCTATGAGCAGTTCTTC
CASSEALLGQGAYEQFF
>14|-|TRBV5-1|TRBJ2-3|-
TGCGCCAGCAGCTTGGGCAGGGATGCAGATACGCAGTATTTT
CASSLGRDADTQYF
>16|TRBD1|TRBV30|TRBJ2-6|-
TGTGCCTGGACTGGACAGGGAATAGGTGGGGCCAACGTCCTGACTTTC
CAWTGQGIGGANVLTF
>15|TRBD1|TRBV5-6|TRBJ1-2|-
TGTGCCAGCAGCCTAATGGACAGGACTAACTATGGCTACACCTTC
CASSLMDRTNYGYTF
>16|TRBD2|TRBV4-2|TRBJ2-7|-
TGTGCCAGCAGCCGAGACCTAGCGGGACACTCCTACGAGCAGTACTTC
CASSRDLAGHSYEQYF
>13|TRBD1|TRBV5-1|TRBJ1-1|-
TGCGCCAGCAGAGGGACAGGGACGACTGAAGCTTTCTTT
CASRGTGTTEAFF
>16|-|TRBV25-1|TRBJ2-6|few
TGTGCCAGCAGTGATTCAGGGGTCTCTGGGGCCAACGTCCTGACTTTC
CASSDSGVSGANVLTF
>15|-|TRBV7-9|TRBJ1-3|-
TGTGCCAGCAGCTTAGTCATAGACTCTGGAAACACCATATATTTT
CASSLVIDSGNTIYF
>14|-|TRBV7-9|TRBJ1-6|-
TGTGCCAGCAGAGCGGGGGCGGCGGGCTCACCCCTCCACTTT
CASRAGAAGSPLHF
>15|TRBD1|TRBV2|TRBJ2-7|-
TGTGCCACCATGTTGAGGGGACAGGCTACCTACGAGCAGTACTTC
CATMLRGQATYEQYF
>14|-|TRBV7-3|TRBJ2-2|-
TGTGCCAGCAGCTACACAGGGAACACCGGGGAGCTGTTTTTT
CASSYTGNTGELFF
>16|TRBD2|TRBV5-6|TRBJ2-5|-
TGTGCCAGCACCAAGACAGGGGCTAGCGGGAGTAAGACCCAGTACTTC
CASTKTGASGSKTQYF
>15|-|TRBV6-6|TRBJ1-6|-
TGTGCCAGCAGTTACCGCCCGGGGTTTAATTCACCCCTCCACTTT
CASSYRPGFNSPLHF
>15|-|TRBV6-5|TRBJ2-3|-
TGTGCCAGCAGTTCAGGCGGGACCACCACAGATACGCAGTATTTT
CASSSGGTTTDTQYF
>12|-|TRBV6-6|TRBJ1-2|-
TGTGCCAGCAACAAAGATAACTATGGCTACACCTTC
CASNKDNYGYTF
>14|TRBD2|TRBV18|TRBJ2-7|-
TGTGCCAGCTCACCGAGCGGGGGTCCCTACGAGCAGTACTTC
CASSPSGGPYEQYF
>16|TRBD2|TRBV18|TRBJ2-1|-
TGTGCCAGCTCACCGATCACCGGGACTAGGGACAATGAGCAGTTCTTC
CASSPITGTRDNEQFF
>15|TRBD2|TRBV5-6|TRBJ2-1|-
TGTGCCAGCAGCTTACCGGGAGGATTCTACAATGAGCAGTTCTTC
CASSLPGGFYNEQFF
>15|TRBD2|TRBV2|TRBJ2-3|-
TGTGCCAGCAGCGTGACTAGCGGGGGAACAGATACGCAGTATTTT
CASSVTSGGTDTQYF
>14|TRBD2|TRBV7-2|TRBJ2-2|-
TGTGCCAGCAGCACCACACTAGCGACCGGGGAGCTGTTTTTT
CASSTTLATGELFF
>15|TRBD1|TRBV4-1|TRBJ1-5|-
TGCGCCAGCAGCCAAGATAACAGGGGCGGTCAGCCCCAGCATTTT
CASSQDNRGGQPQHF
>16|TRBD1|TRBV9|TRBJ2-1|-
TGTGCCAGCAGCCCAGGGGGACAGGCTCTTGGTAATGAGCAGTTCTTC
CASSPGGQALGNEQFF
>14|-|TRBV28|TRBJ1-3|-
TGTGCCAGCAGTTTACGGTACTCTGGAAACACCATATATTTT
CASSLRYSGNTIYF
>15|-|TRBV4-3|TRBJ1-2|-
TGCGCCAGCAGCCAAGCTTTCACAGGCAACTATGGCTACACCTTC
CASSQAFTGNYGYTF